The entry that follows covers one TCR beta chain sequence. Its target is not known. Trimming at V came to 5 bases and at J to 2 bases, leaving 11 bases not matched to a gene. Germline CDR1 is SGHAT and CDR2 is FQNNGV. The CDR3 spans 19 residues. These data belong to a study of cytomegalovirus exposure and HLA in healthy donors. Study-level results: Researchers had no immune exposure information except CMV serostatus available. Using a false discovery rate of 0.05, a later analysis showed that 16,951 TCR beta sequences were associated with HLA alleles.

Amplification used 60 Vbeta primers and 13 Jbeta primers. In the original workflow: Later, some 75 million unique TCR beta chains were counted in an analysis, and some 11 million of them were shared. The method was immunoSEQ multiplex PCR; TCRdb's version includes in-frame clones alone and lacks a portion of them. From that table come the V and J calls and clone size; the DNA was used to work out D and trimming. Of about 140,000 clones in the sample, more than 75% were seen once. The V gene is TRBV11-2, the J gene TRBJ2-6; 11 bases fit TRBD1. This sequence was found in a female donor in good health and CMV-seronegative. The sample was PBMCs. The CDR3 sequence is CASSIGLPGQGAGANVLTF. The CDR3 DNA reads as TGTGCCAGCAGCATTGGGCTACCGGGACAGGGGGCTGGGGCCAACGTCCTGACTTTC. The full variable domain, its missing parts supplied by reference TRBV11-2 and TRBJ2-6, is EAGVAQSPRYKIIEKRQSVAFWCNPISGHATLYWYQQILGQGPKLLIQFQNNGVVDDSQLPKDRFSAERLKGVDSTLKIQPAKLEDSAVYLCASSIGLPGQGAGANVLTFGAGSRLTVL.